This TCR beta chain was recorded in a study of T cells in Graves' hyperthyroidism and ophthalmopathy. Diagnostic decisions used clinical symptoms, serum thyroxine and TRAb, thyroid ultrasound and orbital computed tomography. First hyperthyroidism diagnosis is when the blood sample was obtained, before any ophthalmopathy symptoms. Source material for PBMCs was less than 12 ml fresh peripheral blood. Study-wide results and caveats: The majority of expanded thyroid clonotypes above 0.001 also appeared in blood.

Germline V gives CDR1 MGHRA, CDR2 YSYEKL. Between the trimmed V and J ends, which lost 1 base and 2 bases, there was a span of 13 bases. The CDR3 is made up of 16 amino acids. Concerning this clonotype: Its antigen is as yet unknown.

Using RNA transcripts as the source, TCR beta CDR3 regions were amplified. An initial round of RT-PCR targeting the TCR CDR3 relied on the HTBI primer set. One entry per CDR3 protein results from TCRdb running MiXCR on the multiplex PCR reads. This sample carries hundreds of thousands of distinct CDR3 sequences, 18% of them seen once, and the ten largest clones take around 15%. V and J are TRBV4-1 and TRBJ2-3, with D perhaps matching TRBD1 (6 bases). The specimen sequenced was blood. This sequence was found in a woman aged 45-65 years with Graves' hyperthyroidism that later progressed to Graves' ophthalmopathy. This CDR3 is CASSQVGQPSTDTQYF. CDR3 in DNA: TGCGCCAGCAGCCAAGTCGGACAGCCTTCCACAGATACGCAGTATTTT.